These T cell receptor beta chains were read from a single sample in a study of blood T cell repertoires in COVID-19. The data were produced by immunoSEQ multiplex PCR, yet TCRdb's version contains in-frame clones alone and is incomplete. The table includes under 300,000 clones, roughly 86% detected once. The sequenced sample consisted of peripheral blood. The source is a man aged 18 to 29 with active or convalescent COVID-19. Each CDR3 is given with its conserved first and last residue. The D gene is left open where the match is weak. A row's size may be missing; if present it is once, few, many or a size class.

clone size,D gene,V gene,J gene,CDR3 DNA,CDR3 protein
.,.,TRBV5-1,TRBJ2-1,TGCGCCAGCAGCCCGAAAATAGACAGCTCCTACAATGAGCAGTTCTTC,CASSPKIDSSYNEQFF
.,TRBD2,TRBV5-8,TRBJ2-2,TGTGCCAGCAGAAGACTAGCGGGAGTAAGGACCGGGGAGCTGTTTTTT,CASRRLAGVRTGELFF
.,.,TRBV11-3,TRBJ1-4,TGTGCCAGCAGCACCCCGGGGGAGGCTAATGAAAAACTGTTTTTT,CASSTPGEANEKLFF
.,.,TRBV6-5,TRBJ2-1,TGTGCCAGCAGATTAGACACCCTCTACAATGAGCAGTTCTTC,CASRLDTLYNEQFF
.,TRBD1,TRBV11-1,TRBJ2-1,TGTGCCAGCAGCCCGCCGGGACAGGGGCAGCAGTTCTTC,CASSPPGQGQQFF
.,TRBD1,TRBV2,TRBJ2-7,TGTGCCAGCAGTAACAGGGGGGCCACGGGAAGCTACGAGCAGTACTTC,CASSNRGATGSYEQYF
once,.,TRBV5-6,TRBJ1-5,TGTGCCAGCAGCTTTTCCCCCACAGAGCAGCCCCAGCATTTT,CASSFSPTEQPQHF
.,.,TRBV19,TRBJ1-5,TGTGCCAGTAGTGGCGGGATGAGGCAGCCCCAGCATTTT,CASSGGMRQPQHF
.,.,TRBV2,TRBJ2-5,TGTGCCAGCGTGGCCGAAGAGACCCAGTACTTC,CASVAEETQYF
.,TRBD1,TRBV6-5,TRBJ2-2,TGTGCCATTACCGGGACAGGGGAGGGCACCGGGGAGCTGTTTTTT,CAITGTGEGTGELFF
.,TRBD1,TRBV9,TRBJ2-1,TGTGCCAGCAGCGTAGATTTAGGGGGCCACAATGAGCAGTTCTTC,CASSVDLGGHNEQFF
.,.,TRBV7-9,TRBJ2-7,TGTGCCAGCAGCTTAGATGGGGGGGAGCAGTACTTC,CASSLDGGEQYF
.,.,TRBV12-2,TRBJ1-5,TGTGCAAGTCGCTTAGTGCCGGCGGGGGAGGGTCGAGGCAATCAGCCCCAGCATTTT,CASRLVPAGEGRGNQPQHF
.,.,TRBV5-6,TRBJ1-2,TGTGCCAGCCTCCCTTGGGGGGGTGGCTACACCTTC,CASLPWGGGYTF
few,.,TRBV18,TRBJ2-6,TGTGCCAGCTCACCAATTGCGGGGGCGCCTGGGGCCAACGTCCTGACTTTC,CASSPIAGAPGANVLTF
.,TRBD1,TRBV5-6,TRBJ1-2,TGTGCCAGCAGCTTGCCTGGACAGGGGTTGGATGGCTACACCTTC,CASSLPGQGLDGYTF
.,.,TRBV14,TRBJ2-2,TGTGCCAGCAGCCATCGTGCGTCAGGGGAGCTGTTTTTT,CASSHRASGELFF
.,TRBD1,TRBV11-3,TRBJ2-7,TGTGCCAGCAAAGGACAGGGGAGGTACGAGCAGTACTTC,CASKGQGRYEQYF
.,TRBD2,TRBV9,TRBJ2-5,TGTGCCAGCAGCGGTACTAGCGCGGGGGGTGGGACCCAGTACTTC,CASSGTSAGGGTQYF
.,.,TRBV6-1,TRBJ2-1,TGTGCCAGCAGTGAAGCTAGGGAGTCCTACAATGAGCAGTTCTTC,CASSEARESYNEQFF
.,.,TRBV18,TRBJ2-1,TGTGCCAGCTCAGGGAGCTCCTACAATGAGCAGTTCTTC,CASSGSSYNEQFF
.,TRBD1,TRBV19,TRBJ1-6,TGTGCCAGTAGTATTCCGTCAGGGGGGAATTCACCCCTCCACTTT,CASSIPSGGNSPLHF
.,.,TRBV6-1,TRBJ1-1,TGTGCCAGCAGGGTCCGGGAGCCGGGTGAAGCTTTCTTT,CASRVREPGEAFF
.,TRBD2,TRBV7-9,TRBJ2-3,TGTGCCAGCAGCTCTGGGGGACTAGCGGGAGAAGCAGATACGCAGTATTTT,CASSSGGLAGEADTQYF
.,.,TRBV27,TRBJ2-1,TGTGCCAGCTGTCTTCGAGGGAGATACAATGAGCAGTTCTTC,CASCLRGRYNEQFF
.,.,TRBV28,TRBJ1-5,TGTGCCAGCTCGAGTGAACGGAGAGGTGCCCAGCATTTT,CASSSERRGAQHF
.,TRBD1,TRBV30,TRBJ2-3,TGTGCCTGGAGTGCCGGACAGGGAGTAAGCACAGATACGCAGTATTTT,CAWSAGQGVSTDTQYF
.,TRBD1,TRBV19,TRBJ1-2,TGTGCCAGTAGTGTACGGAGGAGGGGGCCTAACTATGGCTACACCTTC,CASSVRRRGPNYGYTF
.,TRBD1,TRBV18,TRBJ1-4,TGTGCCAGCTCACTACAGGGACAGGGGAATGAAAAACTGTTTTTT,CASSLQGQGNEKLFF
.,TRBD2,TRBV7-3,TRBJ2-1,TGTGCCAGCAGCTTAACGGCACTAGCGGGGGATGAGCAGTTCTTC,CASSLTALAGDEQFF
.,TRBD1,TRBV27,TRBJ2-3,TGTGCCAGCAGTTTACTGGGACAGGGAGTCACAGATACGCAGTATTTT,CASSLLGQGVTDTQYF
.,.,TRBV7-9,TRBJ1-5,TGTGCCAGCAGCACTACCGACAGTAGCAATCAGCCCCAGCATTTT,CASSTTDSSNQPQHF
.,.,TRBV19,TRBJ2-2,TGTGCCACCAGGGTAACCGGGGAGCTGTTTTTT,CATRVTGELFF
.,TRBD1,TRBV6-6,TRBJ2-7,TGTGCCAGCAGTCGGACAGGTTCCTACGAGCAGTACTTC,CASSRTGSYEQYF
.,.,TRBV12-3/TRBV12-4,TRBJ1-2,TGTGCCAGCAGCGTTTCCCACGCGTCTGGCTACACCTTC,CASSVSHASGYTF
.,TRBD1,TRBV19,TRBJ2-5,TGTGCCAGTAGTATGAATACAGGGGATGAGACCCAGTACTTC,CASSMNTGDETQYF
.,TRBD1,TRBV7-2,TRBJ2-2,TGTGCCAGCAGCTTAGAGGGACAGGTGAACACCGGGGAGCTGTTTTTT,CASSLEGQVNTGELFF
.,.,TRBV12-3/TRBV12-4,TRBJ2-4,TGTGCCAGCAGTTTAGGAGGGCCAAACATTCAGTACTTC,CASSLGGPNIQYF
.,.,TRBV27,TRBJ2-7,TGTGCCAGCTTTAATCCGGAGAATCAGAACGAGCAGTACTTC,CASFNPENQNEQYF
.,.,TRBV6-1,TRBJ2-7,TGTGCCAGCAGTGAAAGGACGGGCAGGGGCACCTACGAGCAGTACTTC,CASSERTGRGTYEQYF
.,.,TRBV12-5,TRBJ2-3,TGTGCTAGTGGTTTGGGGCTCACAGATACGCAGTATTTT,CASGLGLTDTQYF
.,.,TRBV10-3,TRBJ1-2,TGTGCCATCAGCGTTGACAGTCGTTCTTATGGCTACACCTTC,CAISVDSRSYGYTF
.,.,TRBV7-4,TRBJ2-3,TGTGCCAGCAGCTTTCGCCACGGAGGAGATACGCAGTATTTT,CASSFRHGGDTQYF
.,.,TRBV27,TRBJ1-4,TGTGCCAGCAGTAAGAACGGGGAGGAGAGTGAAAAACTGTTTTTT,CASSKNGEESEKLFF
.,TRBD1,TRBV5-1,TRBJ1-2,TGCGCCAGCAGCTTGTATACCGGGACAGACTATGGCTACACCTTC,CASSLYTGTDYGYTF
once,.,TRBV10-3,TRBJ1-5,TGTGCCATCAGTGTGGACCCTTCAGGGAATCAGCCCCAGCATTTT,CAISVDPSGNQPQHF
.,.,TRBV7-6,TRBJ2-2,TGTGCCAGCAGCTTAACGGGACACCCGAACACCGGGGAGCTGTTTTTT,CASSLTGHPNTGELFF
.,TRBD1,TRBV19,TRBJ2-4,TGTGCCAGTAGTATAGATCTGGGACAGGAAAACATTCAGTACTTC,CASSIDLGQENIQYF
.,TRBD1,TRBV9,TRBJ2-3,TGTGCCAGCAGCGCGGACAGGGGGCACAACACAGATACGCAGTATTTT,CASSADRGHNTDTQYF
.,.,TRBV12-3/TRBV12-4,TRBJ2-7,TGTGCCAGCAGCCGGACAGAACACGAGCAGTACTTC,CASSRTEHEQYF
.,.,TRBV21-1,TRBJ2-4,TGTGCCAGCAGCGAGCGGACTGTAACTAACATTCAGTACTTC,CASSERTVTNIQYF
.,.,TRBV24-1,TRBJ2-7,TGTGCCACCAGTGATGCTACGGGAGCCTACGAGCAGTACTTC,CATSDATGAYEQYF
.,.,TRBV2,TRBJ1-2,TGTGCCGGAGGGACGAGGGATGTCGGCTACACCTTC,CAGGTRDVGYTF
.,.,TRBV9,TRBJ2-3,TGTGCCAGCAGCGTAGGGAGGTCCACAGATACGCAGTATTTT,CASSVGRSTDTQYF